Below are 3 T cell receptor beta chains sequenced from a single sample in a study of neurological immune-mediated disorders. TCRdb reprocessed the 5' RACE reads via MiXCR and lists one record per CDR3 protein. Here the sample spans tens of thousands of distinct CDR3 sequences, 10% being singletons. Sequencing was performed on PBMCs. All receptors derive from a man in his forties or fifties in good health.

In its sample, this clonotype was seen many times. The chain couples TRBV20-1 to TRBJ2-7, with D possibly TRBD1 on 6 matching bases. From germline, CDR1 is DFQATT and CDR2 SNEGSKA (reference sequence). V was shortened by 2 bases and J by 3 bases, with 14 bases between the two germline ends. The CDR3 sequence is 14 residues long. The CDR3 region has the DNA TGCAGTGCTAGACTAGCCCGGGACAACTACGAGCAGTACTTC. Amino acid sequence: CSARLARDNYEQYF.

This clonotype has at least ten counts. The chain joins TRBV29-1 to TRBJ1-1; D call uncertain. CDR1 SQVTM and CDR2 ANQGSEA come from the germline V gene. V lost 6 bases and J lost 1, with 3 bases in between. This CDR3 is built from 10 residues. The CDR3 sequence is CSVQNTEAFF. The CDR3 DNA reads TGCAGCGTGCAGAACACTGAAGCTTTCTTT.

In its sample, this clonotype was seen many times. The chain combines TRBV5-6 with TRBJ2-1, with TRBD2 matching 8 bases. Germline CDR1 and CDR2: SGHDT and YYEEEE. This CDR3 spans 16 amino acids. Unmatched junction bases numbered 8, after V lost 2 bases and J lost 4 bases. DNA of the CDR3: TGTGCCAGCAGCTTCCGGGGGGTAGCGGGGTACAATGAGCAGTTCTTC. It is translated as CASSFRGVAGYNEQFF. Complete variable domain (other parts from reference TRBV5-6 and TRBJ2-1): DAGVTQSPTHLIKTRGQQVTLRCSPKSGHDTVSWYQQALGQGPQFIFQYYEEEERQRGNFPDRFSGHQFPNYSSELNVNALLLGDSALYLCASSFRGVAGYNEQFFGPGTRLTVL.